This T cell receptor (beta chain) was obtained from a study of vaccination effects on CD4 cells after COVID-19. Study-level information: The participants, recipients of two vaccine doses, got either BNT162b2 or mRNA-1273.

TCRdb's table, derived via immunoSEQ multiplex PCR, lists solely in-frame clones and lacks some. The repertoire holds about 54,000 clones, with 75% to 90% as singletons. ViraFEST assay sequencing came after antigen-specific CD4+ T cells were expanded with viral peptide pools. Scientists isolated CD4+ T cells after a roughly 9-day culture period ended. Nobody among the vaccine recipients had prior SARS-CoV-2 infection (nucleocapsid antibodies were negative). Cultures used around 1.8 million PBMC per well, approximately 9.7 IU/ml IL-2 and about 10 ug/ml peptides. Fresh IL-2-containing medium replaced half the medium on days 3 and 7. This clone was counted only a few times. The antigen remains unidentified. The source is a human donor who received a COVID-19 vaccine. Sequenced material: CD4+ T cells from PBMCs cultured with HCoV-229E spike peptides, taken before COVID-19 vaccination.

CDR3 loop: CASSQDVVTGYNSPLHF. The CDR3 DNA reads as TGCGCCAGCAGCCAAGATGTTGTAACAGGCTATAATTCACCCCTCCACTTT. This rearrangement joins TRBV4-1 to TRBJ1-6; a possible D gene is TRBD1 (5 bases). The CDR3 consists of 17 residues. The germline V gene has CDR1 MGHRA and CDR2 YSYEKL. V shed 0 bases and J shed 3 bases, with 12 bases lying between them.